This T cell receptor beta chain originates from a study of regulatory T cells in long-lasting Graves disease. The time point was: persistent/refractory GD, antithyroid drugs over 5 years with positive TRAb. RNA from PBMCs was the source of the TCR library. This CDR3 comprises 14 residues. Germline V CDR1 and CDR2: SGDLS, YYNGEE. V shed 4 bases and J shed 6 bases, with 16 bases lying between them. With iRepertoire HTBI primers and Arm-PCR of CDR3 regions, TCR beta libraries were built. TCRdb processed the multiplex PCR reads anew with MiXCR; each CDR3 protein has one entry. The repertoire holds about 660,000 distinct CDR3 sequences, with 25% to 30% as singletons.

The sample here was peripheral blood mononuclear cells (PBMCs), taken when the disease was refractory, from a patient treated with antithyroid drugs. The TCR comes from a female donor with Graves disease. The V and J genes are TRBV9 and TRBJ1-2, with D uncertain. This chain's CDR3 is CASSPRGRTDGYTF. DNA of the CDR3: TGTGCCAGCAGCCCTAGAGGACGTACCGATGGCTACACCTTC.